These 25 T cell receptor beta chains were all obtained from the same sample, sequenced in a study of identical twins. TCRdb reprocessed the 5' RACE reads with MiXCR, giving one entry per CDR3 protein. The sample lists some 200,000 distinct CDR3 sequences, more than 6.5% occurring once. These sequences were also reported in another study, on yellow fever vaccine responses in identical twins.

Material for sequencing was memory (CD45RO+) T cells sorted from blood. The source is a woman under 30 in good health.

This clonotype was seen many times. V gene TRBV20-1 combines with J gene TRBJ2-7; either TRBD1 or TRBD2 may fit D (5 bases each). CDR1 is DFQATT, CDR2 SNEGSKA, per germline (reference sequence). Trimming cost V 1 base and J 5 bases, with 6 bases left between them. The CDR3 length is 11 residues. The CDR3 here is CSARAGHEQYF. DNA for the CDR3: TGCAGTGCTAGAGCGGGACACGAGCAGTACTTC.

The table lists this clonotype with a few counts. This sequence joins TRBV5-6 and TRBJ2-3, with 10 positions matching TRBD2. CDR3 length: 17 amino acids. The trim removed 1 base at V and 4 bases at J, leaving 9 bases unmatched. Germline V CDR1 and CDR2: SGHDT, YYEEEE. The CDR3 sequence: CASSLTASGRSSDTQYF. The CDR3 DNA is TGTGCCAGCAGCTTGACGGCTAGCGGGAGATCGTCAGATACGCAGTATTTT.

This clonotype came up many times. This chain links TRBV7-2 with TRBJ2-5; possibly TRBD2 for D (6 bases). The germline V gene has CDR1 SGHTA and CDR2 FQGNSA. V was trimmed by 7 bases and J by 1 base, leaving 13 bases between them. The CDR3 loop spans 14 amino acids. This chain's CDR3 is CASNSGLRQETQYF. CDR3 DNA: TGTGCCAGCAACTCGGGACTCCGCCAAGAGACCCAGTACTTC.

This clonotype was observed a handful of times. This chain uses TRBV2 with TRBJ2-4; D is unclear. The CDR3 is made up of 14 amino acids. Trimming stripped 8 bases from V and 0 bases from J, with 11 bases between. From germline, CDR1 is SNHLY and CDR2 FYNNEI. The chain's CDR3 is CASADVGAKNIQYF. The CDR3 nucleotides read TGTGCCAGCGCTGATGTGGGAGCCAAAAACATTCAGTACTTC. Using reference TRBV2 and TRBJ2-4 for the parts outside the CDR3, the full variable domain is EPEVTQTPSHQVTQMGQEVILRCVPISNHLYFYWYRQILGQKVEFLVSFYNNEISEKSEIFDDQFSVERPDGSNFTLKIRSTKLEDSAMYFCASADVGAKNIQYFGAGTRLSVL.

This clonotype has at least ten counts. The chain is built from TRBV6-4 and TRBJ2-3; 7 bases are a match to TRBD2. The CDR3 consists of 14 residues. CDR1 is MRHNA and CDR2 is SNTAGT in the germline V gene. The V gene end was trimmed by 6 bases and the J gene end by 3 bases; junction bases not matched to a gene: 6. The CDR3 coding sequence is TGTGCCAGCAGCAGCGGGGATGGTACAGATACGCAGTATTTT. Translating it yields CASSSGDGTDTQYF.

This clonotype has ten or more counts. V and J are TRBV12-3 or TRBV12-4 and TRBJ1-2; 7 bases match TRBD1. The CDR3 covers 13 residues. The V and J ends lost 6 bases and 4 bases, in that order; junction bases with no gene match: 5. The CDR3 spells CASSGQALYGYTF. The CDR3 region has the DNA TGTGCCAGCAGCGGACAGGCTCTCTATGGCTACACCTTC.

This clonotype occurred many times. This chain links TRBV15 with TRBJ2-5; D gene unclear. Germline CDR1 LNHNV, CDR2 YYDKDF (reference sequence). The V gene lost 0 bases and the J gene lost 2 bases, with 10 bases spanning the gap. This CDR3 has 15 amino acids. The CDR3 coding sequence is TGTGCCACCAGCAGAGATAGATTGATACAAGAGACCCAGTACTTC. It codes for CATSRDRLIQETQYF.

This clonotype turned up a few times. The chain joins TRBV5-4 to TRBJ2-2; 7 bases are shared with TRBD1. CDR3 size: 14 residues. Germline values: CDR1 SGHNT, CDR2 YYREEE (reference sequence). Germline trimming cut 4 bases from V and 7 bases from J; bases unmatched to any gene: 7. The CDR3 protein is CASSPTGDRGELFF. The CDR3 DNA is TGTGCCAGCAGCCCAACAGGGGATCGCGGGGAGCTGTTTTTT.

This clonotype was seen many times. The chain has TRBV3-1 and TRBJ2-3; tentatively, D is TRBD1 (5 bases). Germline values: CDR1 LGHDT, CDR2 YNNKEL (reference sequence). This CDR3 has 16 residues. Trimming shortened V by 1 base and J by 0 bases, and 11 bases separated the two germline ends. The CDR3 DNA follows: TGTGCCAGCAGCCAAGCGACAGACACTAGCACAGATACGCAGTATTTT. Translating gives CASSQATDTSTDTQYF.

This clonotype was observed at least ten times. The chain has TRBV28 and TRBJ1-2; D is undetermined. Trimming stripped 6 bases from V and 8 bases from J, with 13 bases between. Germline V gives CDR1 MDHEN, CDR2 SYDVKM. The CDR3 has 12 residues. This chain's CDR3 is CASRKDHWGYTF. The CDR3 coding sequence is TGTGCCAGCAGGAAGGACCATTGGGGCTACACCTTC.

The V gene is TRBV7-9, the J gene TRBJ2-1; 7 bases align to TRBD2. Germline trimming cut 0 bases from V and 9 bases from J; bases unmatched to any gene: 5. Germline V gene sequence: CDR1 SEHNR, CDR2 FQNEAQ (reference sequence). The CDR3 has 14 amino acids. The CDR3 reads CASSLAGTNGEQFF. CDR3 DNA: TGTGCCAGCAGCTTAGCGGGGACTAATGGTGAGCAGTTCTTC.

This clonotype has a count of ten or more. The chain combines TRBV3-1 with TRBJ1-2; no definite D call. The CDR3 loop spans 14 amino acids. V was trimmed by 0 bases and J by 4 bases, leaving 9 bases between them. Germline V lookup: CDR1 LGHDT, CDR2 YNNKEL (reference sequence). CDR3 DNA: TGTGCCAGCAGCCAAGATGACGGAATCTATGGCTACACCTTC. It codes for CASSQDDGIYGYTF.

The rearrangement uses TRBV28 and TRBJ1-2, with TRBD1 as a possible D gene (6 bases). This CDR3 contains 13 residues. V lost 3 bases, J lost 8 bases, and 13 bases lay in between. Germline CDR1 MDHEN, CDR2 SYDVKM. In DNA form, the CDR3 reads TGTGCCAGCAGTTTCTCAGGGGCACGGGGCTACACCTTC. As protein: CASSFSGARGYTF.

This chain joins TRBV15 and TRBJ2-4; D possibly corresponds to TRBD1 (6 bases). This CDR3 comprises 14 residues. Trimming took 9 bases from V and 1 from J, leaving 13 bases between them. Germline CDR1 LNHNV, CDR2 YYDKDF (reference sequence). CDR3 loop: CATREQGAKNIQYF. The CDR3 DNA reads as TGTGCCACTAGAGAACAGGGCGCCAAAAACATTCAGTACTTC.

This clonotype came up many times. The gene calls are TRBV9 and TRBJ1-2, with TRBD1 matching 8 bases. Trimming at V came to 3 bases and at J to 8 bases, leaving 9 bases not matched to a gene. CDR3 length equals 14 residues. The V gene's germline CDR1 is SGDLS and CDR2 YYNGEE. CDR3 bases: TGTGCCAGCAGCGACCGGACAGGGAGACAAGGCTACACCTTC. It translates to CASSDRTGRQGYTF.

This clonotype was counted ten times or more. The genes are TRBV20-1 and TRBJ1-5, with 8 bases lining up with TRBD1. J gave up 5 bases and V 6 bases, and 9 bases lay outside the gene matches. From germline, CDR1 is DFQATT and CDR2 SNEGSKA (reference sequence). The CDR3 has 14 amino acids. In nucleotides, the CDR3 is TGCAGTGCCTCGGTTGACAGGGGCTATCAGCCCCAGCATTTT. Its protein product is CSASVDRGYQPQHF.

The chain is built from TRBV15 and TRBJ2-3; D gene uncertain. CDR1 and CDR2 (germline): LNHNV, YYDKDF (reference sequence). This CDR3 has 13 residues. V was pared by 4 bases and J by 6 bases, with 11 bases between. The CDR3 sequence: CATSTASPDTQYF. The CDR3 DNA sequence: TGTGCCACCAGCACAGCCTCCCCGGATACGCAGTATTTT.

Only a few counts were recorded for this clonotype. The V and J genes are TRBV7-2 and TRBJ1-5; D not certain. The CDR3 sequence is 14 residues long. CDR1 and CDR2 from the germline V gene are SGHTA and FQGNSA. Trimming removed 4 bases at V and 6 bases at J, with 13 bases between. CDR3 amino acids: CASSSRNSGQPQHF. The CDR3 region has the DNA TGTGCCAGCAGCTCGAGGAATTCGGGTCAGCCCCAGCATTTT.

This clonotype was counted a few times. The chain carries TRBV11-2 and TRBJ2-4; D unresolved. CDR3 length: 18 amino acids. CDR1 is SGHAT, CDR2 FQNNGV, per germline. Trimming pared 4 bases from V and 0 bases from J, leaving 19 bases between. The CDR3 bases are TGTGCCAGCAGCTCTCCTTCAATGTTGGTTTTAGCCAAAAACATTCAGTACTTC. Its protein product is CASSSPSMLVLAKNIQYF.

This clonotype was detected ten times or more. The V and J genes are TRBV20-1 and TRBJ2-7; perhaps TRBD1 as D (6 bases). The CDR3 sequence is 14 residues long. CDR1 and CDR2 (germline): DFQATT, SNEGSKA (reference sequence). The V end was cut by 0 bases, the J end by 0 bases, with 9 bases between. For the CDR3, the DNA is TGCAGTGCTAGAGATCCAGGGGTCTCCTACGAGCAGTACTTC. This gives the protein CSARDPGVSYEQYF.

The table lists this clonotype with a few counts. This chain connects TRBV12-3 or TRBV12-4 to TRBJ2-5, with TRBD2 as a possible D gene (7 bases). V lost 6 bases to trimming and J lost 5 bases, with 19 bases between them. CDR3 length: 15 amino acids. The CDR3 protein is CASSGGEGGRETQYF. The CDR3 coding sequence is TGTGCCAGCAGCGGTGGGGAGGGGGGTCGGGAGACCCAGTACTTC.

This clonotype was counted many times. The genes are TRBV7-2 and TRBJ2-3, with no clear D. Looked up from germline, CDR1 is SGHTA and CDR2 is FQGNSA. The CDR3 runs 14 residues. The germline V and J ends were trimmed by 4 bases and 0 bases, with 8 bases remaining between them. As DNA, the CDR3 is TGTGCCAGCAGCTCGGCCCTTAGCACAGATACGCAGTATTTT. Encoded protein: CASSSALSTDTQYF.

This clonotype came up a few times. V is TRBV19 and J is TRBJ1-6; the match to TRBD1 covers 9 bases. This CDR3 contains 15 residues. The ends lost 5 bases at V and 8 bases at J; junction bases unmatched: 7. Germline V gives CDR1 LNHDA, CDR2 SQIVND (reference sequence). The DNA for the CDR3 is TGTGCCAGTAGTGAGACAGGGGGAGGTGATTCACCCCTCCACTTT. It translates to CASSETGGGDSPLHF.

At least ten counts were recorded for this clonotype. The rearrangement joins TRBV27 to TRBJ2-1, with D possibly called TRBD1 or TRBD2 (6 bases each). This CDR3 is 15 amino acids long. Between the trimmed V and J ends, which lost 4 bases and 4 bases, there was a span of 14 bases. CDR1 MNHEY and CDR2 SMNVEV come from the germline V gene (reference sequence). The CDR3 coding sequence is TGTGCCAGCAGTTCCTGGGGGGCCGGGTACAATGAGCAGTTCTTC. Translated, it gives CASSSWGAGYNEQFF.

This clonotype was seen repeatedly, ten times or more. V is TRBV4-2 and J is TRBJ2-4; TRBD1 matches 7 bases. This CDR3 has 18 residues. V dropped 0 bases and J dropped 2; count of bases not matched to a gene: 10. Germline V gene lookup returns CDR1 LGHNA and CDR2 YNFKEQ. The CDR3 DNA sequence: TGTGCCAGCAGCCAAGATGCCGGGACAGCCCCGACCAAAAACATTCAGTACTTC. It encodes CASSQDAGTAPTKNIQYF.